These T cell receptor beta chains were read from a single sample in a study of identifying expanded T cells in peripheral blood. Assay: immunoSEQ multiplex PCR; the TCRdb copy retains only in-frame clones and omits some. The sample lists about 58,000 clones; more than 70% were seen once. Sequenced material: blood. The receptor source for this set is a person aged 18 to 70 in good health. CDR3s include the opening cysteine and the closing phenylalanine or tryptophan. The D gene is left open where the match is weak. Clone size, where shown, is once, few, many, or a class for clones that have expanded.

.,once,TRBV28,TRBJ1-3,CASSLLGGSDTIYF
.,.,TRBV27,TRBJ2-7,CASSSPAGEQYF
.,.,TRBV5-1,TRBJ2-3,CASSSLLDTQYF
.,.,TRBV5-6,TRBJ1-1,CASSRGSPEAFF
.,.,TRBV7-2,TRBJ1-2,CASSSTSVGYTF
.,.,TRBV5-8,TRBJ2-7,CASSPGLRDEQYF
TRBD1,.,TRBV18,TRBJ1-3,CASSLKGPGQTSGNTIYF
TRBD1,.,TRBV5-4,TRBJ2-1,CASRRDRSSYNEQFF
.,.,TRBV28,TRBJ2-3,CASKAGYKDTQYF
.,few,TRBV19,TRBJ2-7,CASSIGPGAGRKLYEQYF
TRBD2,.,TRBV15,TRBJ2-1,CATSRGSGSPNEQFF
TRBD2,.,TRBV6-6,TRBJ2-5,CASSYSKAGRGETQYF
.,.,TRBV5-6,TRBJ2-7,CASSLASYEQYF
TRBD1,.,TRBV30,TRBJ2-6,CASVTGTGFSGANVLTF
TRBD1,.,TRBV9,TRBJ1-1,CASSVGDRGWAEAFF
.,.,TRBV6-5,TRBJ1-1,CASSYSISRQNTEAFF
TRBD2,.,TRBV6-6,TRBJ2-1,CASSYSFEREEQFF
.,.,TRBV9,TRBJ1-2,CASSVGGGMGYGYTF
.,.,TRBV30,TRBJ1-2,CAWSRAANYGYTF
TRBD1,.,TRBV30,TRBJ1-6,CAWSGQGISPLHF
.,.,TRBV5-4,TRBJ2-1,CASSLAPGEAYNEQFF
TRBD1,.,TRBV7-2,TRBJ2-3,CASSWTPTGFETDTQYF
TRBD2,.,TRBV9,TRBJ2-7,CASSVGSSGAYEQYF
TRBD2,once,TRBV7-6,TRBJ2-7,CASSPRGGRILSYEQYF
TRBD1,.,TRBV5-4,TRBJ2-7,CASSLDRDRDF
.,few,TRBV28,TRBJ1-2,CASSLPSYGYTF
.,.,TRBV29-1,TRBJ2-7,CSVTGTYTYEQYF
.,.,TRBV5-1,TRBJ1-1,CASSFGDNTAPEAFF
.,.,TRBV5-1,TRBJ2-1,CASSLRVGAINEQFF
.,.,TRBV19,TRBJ1-5,CASTPRGGENQPQHF
.,.,TRBV6-5,TRBJ2-7,CASSLQSMGGYEQYF
.,.,TRBV10-3,TRBJ1-2,CAISESILRDLNYGYTF
TRBD2,.,TRBV10-3,TRBJ2-3,CAINAGLAGGSDTQYF
TRBD1,.,TRBV7-2,TRBJ1-2,CASGPVADRGAAGYGYTF
.,.,TRBV4-1,TRBJ1-5,CASSQGRDF
.,.,TRBV28,TRBJ2-1,CASSYYNEQFF
TRBD1,once,TRBV2,TRBJ2-7,CASKVEGQGSYEQYF
.,.,TRBV7-2,TRBJ2-3,CASSLDPLSADTQYF
TRBD1,.,TRBV5-6,TRBJ1-1,CASSREQTGAEAFF
.,.,TRBV7-8,TRBJ1-5,CASSPRVTEDQPQHF
.,few,TRBV23-1,TRBJ1-5,CASVGKTTNQPQHF
.,few,TRBV21-1,TRBJ1-5,CASSRREYSNQPQHF
.,.,TRBV7-2,TRBJ2-3,CASSLGGTIADTQYF
TRBD2,.,TRBV14,TRBJ2-5,CASSHRRLAGGAETQYF
TRBD1,.,TRBV5-4,TRBJ1-2,CASSETGYGYTF
.,.,TRBV19,TRBJ2-4,CASSINGGTQNIQYF
TRBD1,.,TRBV27,TRBJ1-5,CASSPRQGPFNQPQHF
.,.,TRBV11-2,TRBJ1-2,CASSDNGNYGYTF
.,.,TRBV7-9,TRBJ2-5,CASSLVSAGARETQYF
TRBD2,once,TRBV7-6,TRBJ2-1,CASSSLAGISYNEQFF
TRBD2,.,TRBV7-6,TRBJ2-3,CASSIGLAIDTQYF
.,.,TRBV2,TRBJ2-5,CASSEGWQETQYF
TRBD2,.,TRBV7-3,TRBJ2-2,CASSVSGSWTGELFF
TRBD1,.,TRBV29-1,TRBJ1-2,CSAVKGAMDYTF
.,.,TRBV19,TRBJ1-2,CASSITDNYGYTF
TRBD2,.,TRBV5-4,TRBJ2-1,CASSRGLDTDNEQFF
.,.,TRBV7-2,TRBJ2-1,CASSLGPGTLYNEQFF